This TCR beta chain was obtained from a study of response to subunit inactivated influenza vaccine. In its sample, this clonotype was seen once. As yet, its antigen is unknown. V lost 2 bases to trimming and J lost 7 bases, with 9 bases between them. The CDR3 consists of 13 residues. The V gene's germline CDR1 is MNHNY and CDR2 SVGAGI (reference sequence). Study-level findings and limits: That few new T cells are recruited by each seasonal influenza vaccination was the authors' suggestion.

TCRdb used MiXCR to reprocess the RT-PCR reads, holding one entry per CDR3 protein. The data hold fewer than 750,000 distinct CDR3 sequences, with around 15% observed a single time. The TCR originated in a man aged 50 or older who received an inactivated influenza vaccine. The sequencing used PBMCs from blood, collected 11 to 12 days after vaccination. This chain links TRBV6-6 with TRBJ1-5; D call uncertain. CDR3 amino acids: CASSYHDRQPQHF. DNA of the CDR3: TGTGCCAGCAGTTACCACGACCGACAGCCCCAGCATTTT.